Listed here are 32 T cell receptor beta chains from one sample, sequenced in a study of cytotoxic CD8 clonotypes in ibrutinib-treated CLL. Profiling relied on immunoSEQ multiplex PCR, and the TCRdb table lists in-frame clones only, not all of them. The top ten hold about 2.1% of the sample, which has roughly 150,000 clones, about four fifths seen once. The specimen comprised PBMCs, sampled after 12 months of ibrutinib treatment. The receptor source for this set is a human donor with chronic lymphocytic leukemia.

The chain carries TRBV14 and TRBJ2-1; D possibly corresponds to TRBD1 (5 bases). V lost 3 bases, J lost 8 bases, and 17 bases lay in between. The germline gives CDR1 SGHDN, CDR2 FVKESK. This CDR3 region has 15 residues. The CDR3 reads CASSHYALRGYEQFF. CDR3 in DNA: TGTGCCAGCAGCCATTACGCCCTTAGGGGATATGAGCAGTTCTTC. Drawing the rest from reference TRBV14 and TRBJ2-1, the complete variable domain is EAGVTQFPSHSVIEKGQTVTLRCDPISGHDNLYWYRRVMGKEIKFLLHFVKESKQDESGMPNNRFLAERTGGTYSTLKVQPAELEDSGVYFCASSHYALRGYEQFFGPGTRLTVL.

CDR3 DNA sequence: TGTGCCAGCAGCTTCGACTCTGGGGTTAGGACTGAAGCTTTCTTT. Protein product: CASSFDSGVRTEAFF. The rearrangement uses TRBV7-8 and TRBJ1-1, with no clear D. CDR1 is SGHVS, CDR2 FQNEAQ, per germline. CDR3 length: 15 amino acids. Trimming removed 3 bases at V and 5 bases at J, with 16 bases between.

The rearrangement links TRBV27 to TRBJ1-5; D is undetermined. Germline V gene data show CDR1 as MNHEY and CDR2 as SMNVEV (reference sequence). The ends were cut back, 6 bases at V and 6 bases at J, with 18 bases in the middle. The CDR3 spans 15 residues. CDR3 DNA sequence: TGTGCCAGCAGGCTGTACGAGGGAGCGGGTCAGCCCCAGCATTTT. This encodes CASRLYEGAGQPQHF.

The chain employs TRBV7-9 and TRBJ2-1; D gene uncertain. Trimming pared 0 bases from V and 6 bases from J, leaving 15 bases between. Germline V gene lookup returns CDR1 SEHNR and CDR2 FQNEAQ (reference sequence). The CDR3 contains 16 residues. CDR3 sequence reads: CASSLAPTETLNEQFF. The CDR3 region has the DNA TGTGCCAGCAGCTTAGCCCCCACCGAGACCCTCAATGAGCAGTTCTTC.

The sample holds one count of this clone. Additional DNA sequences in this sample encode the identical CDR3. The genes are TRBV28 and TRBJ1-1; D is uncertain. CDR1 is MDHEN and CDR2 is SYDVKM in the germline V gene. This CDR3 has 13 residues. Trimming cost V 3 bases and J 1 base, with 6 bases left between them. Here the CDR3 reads CASSFRRNTEAFF. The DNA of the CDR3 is TGTGCCAGCAGTTTTCGCAGGAACACTGAAGCTTTCTTT.

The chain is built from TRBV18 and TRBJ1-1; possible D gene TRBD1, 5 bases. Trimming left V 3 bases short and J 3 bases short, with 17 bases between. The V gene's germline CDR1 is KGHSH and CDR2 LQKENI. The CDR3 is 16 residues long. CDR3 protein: CASSPTDTPRHTEAFF. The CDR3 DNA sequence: TGTGCCAGCTCACCTACGGACACCCCCAGGCACACTGAAGCTTTCTTT. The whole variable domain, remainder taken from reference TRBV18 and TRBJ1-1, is NAGVMQNPRHLVRRRGQEARLRCSPMKGHSHVYWYRQLPEEGLKFMVYLQKENIIDESGMPKERFSAEFPKEGPSILRIQQVVRGDSAAYFCASSPTDTPRHTEAFFGQGTRLTVV.

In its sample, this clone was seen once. The DNA of the CDR3 is TGTGCCAGCAGTTCTAAACAGGGGGCGCGCGGCTACACCTTC. It yields the protein CASSSKQGARGYTF. V usage is TRBV5-4 and J usage is TRBJ1-2; 9 nucleotides match TRBD1. V shed 5 bases and J 8 bases; nucleotides not matched to a gene: 10. This CDR3 is built from 14 residues. Germline CDR1 reads SGHNT; CDR2 reads YYREEE (reference sequence).

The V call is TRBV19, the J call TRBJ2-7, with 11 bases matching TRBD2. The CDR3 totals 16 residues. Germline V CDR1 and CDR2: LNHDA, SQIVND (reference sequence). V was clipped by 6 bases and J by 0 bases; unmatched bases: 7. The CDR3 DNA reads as TGTGCCAGTAGCCCAGGACTAGCGGGTCCCTCCTACGAGCAGTACTTC. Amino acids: CASSPGLAGPSYEQYF.

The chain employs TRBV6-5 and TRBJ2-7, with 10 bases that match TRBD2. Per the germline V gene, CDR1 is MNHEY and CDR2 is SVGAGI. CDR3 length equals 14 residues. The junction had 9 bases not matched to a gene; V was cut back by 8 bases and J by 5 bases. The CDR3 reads CASLRSGRAHEQYF. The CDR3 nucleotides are TGTGCCAGCCTAAGGAGCGGGAGGGCCCACGAGCAGTACTTC.

Here the CDR3 reads CASSTGAGNEQFF. As DNA, the CDR3 is TGCGCCAGCAGCACGGGGGCGGGGAATGAGCAGTTCTTC. The chain links TRBV5-1 to TRBJ2-1; D could derive from TRBD1 or TRBD2 (6 bases each). Germline loops: CDR1 SGHRS, CDR2 YFSETQ. The germline V and J ends were trimmed by 4 bases and 7 bases, with 12 bases remaining between them. The CDR3 runs 13 residues.

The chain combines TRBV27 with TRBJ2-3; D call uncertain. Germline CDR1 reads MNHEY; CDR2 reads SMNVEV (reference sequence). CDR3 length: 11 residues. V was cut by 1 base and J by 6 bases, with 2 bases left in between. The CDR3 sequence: CASSLYDTQYF. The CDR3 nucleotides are TGTGCCAGCAGTTTATATGATACGCAGTATTTT.

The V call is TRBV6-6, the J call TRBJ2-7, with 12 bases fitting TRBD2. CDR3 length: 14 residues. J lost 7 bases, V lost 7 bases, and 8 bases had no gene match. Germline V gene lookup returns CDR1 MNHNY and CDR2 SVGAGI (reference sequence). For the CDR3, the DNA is TGTGCCAGCACCTATTCTAGCGGGAGGGGGGAGCAGTACTTC. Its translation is CASTYSSGRGEQYF.

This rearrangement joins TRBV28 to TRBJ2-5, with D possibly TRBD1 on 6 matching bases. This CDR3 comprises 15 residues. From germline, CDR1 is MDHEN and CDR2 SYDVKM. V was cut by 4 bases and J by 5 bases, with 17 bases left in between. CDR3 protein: CASSSSGVQIETQYF. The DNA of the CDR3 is TGTGCCAGCAGTTCTTCAGGGGTCCAGATTGAGACCCAGTACTTC.

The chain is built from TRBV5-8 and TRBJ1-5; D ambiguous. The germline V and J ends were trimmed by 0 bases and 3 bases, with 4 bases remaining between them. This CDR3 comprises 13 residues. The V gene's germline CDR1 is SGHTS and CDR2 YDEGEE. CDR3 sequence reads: CASSLDYNQPQHF. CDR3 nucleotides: TGTGCCAGCAGCTTGGACTACAATCAGCCCCAGCATTTT.

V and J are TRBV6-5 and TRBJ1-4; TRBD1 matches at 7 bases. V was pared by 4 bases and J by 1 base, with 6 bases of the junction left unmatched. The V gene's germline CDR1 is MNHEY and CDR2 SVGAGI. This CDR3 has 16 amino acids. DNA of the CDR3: TGTGCCAGCAGTTCTCAGGGGGGGAGAACTAATGAAAAACTGTTTTTT. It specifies CASSSQGGRTNEKLFF.

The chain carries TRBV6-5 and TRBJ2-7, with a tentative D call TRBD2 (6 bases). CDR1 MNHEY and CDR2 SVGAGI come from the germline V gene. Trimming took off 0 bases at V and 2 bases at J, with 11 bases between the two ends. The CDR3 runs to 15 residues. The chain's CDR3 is CASSYSRRAPYEQYF. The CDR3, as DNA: TGTGCCAGCAGTTACTCACGGAGGGCCCCCTACGAGCAGTACTTC.

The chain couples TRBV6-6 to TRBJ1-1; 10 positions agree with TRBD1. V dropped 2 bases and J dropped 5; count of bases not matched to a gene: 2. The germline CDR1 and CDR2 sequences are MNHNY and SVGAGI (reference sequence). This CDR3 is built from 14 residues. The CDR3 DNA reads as TGTGCCAGCAGTTACCAGGACAGGGGGACTGAAGCTTTCTTT. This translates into CASSYQDRGTEAFF.

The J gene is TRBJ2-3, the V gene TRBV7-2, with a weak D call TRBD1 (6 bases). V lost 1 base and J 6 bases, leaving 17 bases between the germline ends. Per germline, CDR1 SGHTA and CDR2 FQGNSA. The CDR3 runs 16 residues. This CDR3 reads CASSLDGQRQVDTQYF. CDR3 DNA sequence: TGTGCCAGCAGCTTAGACGGACAGCGTCAAGTTGATACGCAGTATTTT.

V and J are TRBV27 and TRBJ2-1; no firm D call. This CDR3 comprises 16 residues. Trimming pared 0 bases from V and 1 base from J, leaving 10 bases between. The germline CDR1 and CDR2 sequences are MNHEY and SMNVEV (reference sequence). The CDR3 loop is CASSLSGMGSYNEQFF. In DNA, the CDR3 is TGTGCCAGCAGTTTATCGGGGATGGGGTCCTACAATGAGCAGTTCTTC.

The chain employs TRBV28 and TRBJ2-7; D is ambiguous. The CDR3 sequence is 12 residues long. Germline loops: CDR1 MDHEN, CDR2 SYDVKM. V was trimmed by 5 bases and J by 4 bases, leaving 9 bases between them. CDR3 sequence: CASSPLKYEQYF. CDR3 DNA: TGTGCCAGCAGTCCCCTAAAGTACGAGCAGTACTTC.

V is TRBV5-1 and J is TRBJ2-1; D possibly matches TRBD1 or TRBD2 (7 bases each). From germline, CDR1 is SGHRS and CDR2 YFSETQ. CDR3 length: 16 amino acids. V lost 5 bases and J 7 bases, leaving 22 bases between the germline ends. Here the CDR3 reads CASSPQGERGLNEQFF. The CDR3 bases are TGCGCCAGCAGTCCCCAGGGGGAGCGGGGTTTAAATGAGCAGTTCTTC.

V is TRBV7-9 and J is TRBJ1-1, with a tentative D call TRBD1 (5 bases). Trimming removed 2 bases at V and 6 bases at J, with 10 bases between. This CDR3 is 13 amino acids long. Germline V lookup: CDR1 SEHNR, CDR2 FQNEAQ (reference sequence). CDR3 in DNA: TGTGCCAGCAGCTTATGGGGGTATCCTGAAGCTTTCTTT. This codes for CASSLWGYPEAFF.

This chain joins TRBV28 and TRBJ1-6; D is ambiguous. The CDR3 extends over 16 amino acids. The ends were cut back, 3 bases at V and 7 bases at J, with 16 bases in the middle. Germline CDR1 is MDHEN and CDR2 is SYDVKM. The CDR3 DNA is TGTGCCAGCAGTTTCAACTATCCAGGTTCGAATTCACCCCTCCACTTT. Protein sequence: CASSFNYPGSNSPLHF.

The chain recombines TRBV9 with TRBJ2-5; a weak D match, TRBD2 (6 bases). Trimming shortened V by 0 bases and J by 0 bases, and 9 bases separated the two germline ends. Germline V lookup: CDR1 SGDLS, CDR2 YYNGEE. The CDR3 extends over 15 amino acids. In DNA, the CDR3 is TGTGCCAGCAGCGTAGGGGCGGGACACCAAGAGACCCAGTACTTC. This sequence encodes CASSVGAGHQETQYF.

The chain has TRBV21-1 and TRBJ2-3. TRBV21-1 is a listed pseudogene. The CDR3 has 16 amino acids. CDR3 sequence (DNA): TGTGCCAGCAGCCATGACAGACGAGGGAAACCAGATACGCAGTATTTT. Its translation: CASSHDRRGKPDTQYF.

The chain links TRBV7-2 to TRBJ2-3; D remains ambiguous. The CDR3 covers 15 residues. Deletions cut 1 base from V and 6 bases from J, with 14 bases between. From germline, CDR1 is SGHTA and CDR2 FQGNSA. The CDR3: CASSLVSSNQDTQYF. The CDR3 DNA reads TGTGCCAGCAGCTTAGTTAGCAGTAATCAGGATACGCAGTATTTT.

CDR3 nucleotides: TGTGCCAGCAGTTCCCGAAGGGGAGGAGTTGAAGCTTTCTTT. Protein sequence: CASSSRRGGVEAFF. V is TRBV27 and J is TRBJ1-1; D is perhaps TRBD1 (5 bases). CDR1 MNHEY and CDR2 SMNVEV come from the germline V gene (reference sequence). V was clipped by 4 bases and J by 7 bases, with 16 bases between them. There are 14 residues in the CDR3.

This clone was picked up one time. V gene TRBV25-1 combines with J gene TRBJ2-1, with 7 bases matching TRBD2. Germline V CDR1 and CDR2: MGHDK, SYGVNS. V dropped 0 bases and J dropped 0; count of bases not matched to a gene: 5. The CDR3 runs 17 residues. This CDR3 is CASSEYSGTRSYNEQFF. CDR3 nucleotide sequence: TGTGCCAGCAGTGAATACAGCGGGACGCGCTCCTACAATGAGCAGTTCTTC.

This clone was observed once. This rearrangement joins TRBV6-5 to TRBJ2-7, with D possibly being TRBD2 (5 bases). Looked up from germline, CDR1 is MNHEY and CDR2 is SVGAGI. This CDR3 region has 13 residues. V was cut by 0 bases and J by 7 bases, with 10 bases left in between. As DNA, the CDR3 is TGTGCCAGCAGTTACTCCGAGTGGAGGGAGCAGTACTTC. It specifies CASSYSEWREQYF.

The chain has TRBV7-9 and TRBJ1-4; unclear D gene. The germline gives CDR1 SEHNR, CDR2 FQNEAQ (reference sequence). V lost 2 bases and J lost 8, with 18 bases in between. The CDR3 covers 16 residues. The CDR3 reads CASSLSQFGFGEKLFF. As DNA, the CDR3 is TGTGCCAGCAGCTTATCCCAGTTCGGGTTCGGAGAAAAACTGTTTTTT.

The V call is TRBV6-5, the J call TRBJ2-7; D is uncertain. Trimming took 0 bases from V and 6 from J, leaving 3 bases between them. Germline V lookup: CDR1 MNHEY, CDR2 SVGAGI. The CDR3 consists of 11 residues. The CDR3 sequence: CASSYSLEQYF. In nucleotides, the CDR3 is TGTGCCAGCAGTTACTCTCTCGAGCAGTACTTC.

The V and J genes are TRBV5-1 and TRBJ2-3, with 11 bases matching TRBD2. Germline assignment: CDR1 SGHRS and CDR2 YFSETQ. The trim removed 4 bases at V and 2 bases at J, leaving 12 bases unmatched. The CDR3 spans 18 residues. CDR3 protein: CASSVGLLAGGLTDTQYF. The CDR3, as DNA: TGCGCCAGCAGCGTAGGATTGCTAGCGGGGGGACTCACAGATACGCAGTATTTT.